These 25 T cell receptor beta chains share one sample of origin, sequenced in a study of tumor-infiltrating lymphocytes in oesophageal squamous cell carcinoma. Each CDR3 protein is one row after TCRdb ran MiXCR on the PCR reads. The repertoire has about 12,000 distinct CDR3 sequences, 50% to 70% of them found once; the top ten carry roughly 32%. Sequenced sample: esophageal tumor tissue. Receptors originate from a female donor with esophageal squamous cell carcinoma.

The chain employs TRBV12-3 or TRBV12-4 and TRBJ2-5; TRBD1 matches 7 bases. The junction had 2 bases not matched to a gene; V was cut back by 6 bases and J by 1 base. The length of the CDR3 is 13 residues. DNA for the CDR3: TGTGCCAGCAGACGGACAGGCCAAGAGACCCAGTACTTC. It translates to CASRRTGQETQYF.

The rearrangement joins TRBV4-2 to TRBJ1-5, with TRBD1 matching 7 bases. The CDR3 is 16 residues long. Looked up from germline, CDR1 is LGHNA and CDR2 is YNFKEQ. J lost 0 bases, V lost 3 bases, and 5 bases had no gene match. CDR3 sequence: CASSQWTGNSNQPQHF. The CDR3 bases are TGTGCCAGCAGCCAGTGGACAGGAAATAGCAATCAGCCCCAGCATTTT.

The chain has TRBV7-9 and TRBJ2-1; TRBD2 matches 9 bases. The CDR3 consists of 16 residues. Germline V gene lookup returns CDR1 SEHNR and CDR2 FQNEAQ (reference sequence). V shed 1 base and J 4 bases; nucleotides not matched to a gene: 5. CDR3 residues: CASSLGAGGPYNEQFF. CDR3 coding DNA: TGTGCCAGCAGCTTAGGGGCGGGGGGGCCATACAATGAGCAGTTCTTC. The entire variable domain, with the rest obtained from reference TRBV7-9 and TRBJ2-1, is as follows: DTGVSQNPRHKITKRGQNVTFRCDPISEHNRLYWYRQTLGQGPEFLTYFQNEAQLEKSRLLSDRFSAERPKGSFSTLEIQRTEQGDSAMYLCASSLGAGGPYNEQFFGPGTRLTVL.

This clonotype was detected many times. The J gene is TRBJ2-2, the V gene TRBV6-1; 14 bases map to TRBD2. Germline CDR1 MNHNS, CDR2 SASEGT. The length of the CDR3 is 17 residues. With V trimmed by 5 bases and J by 6 bases, 8 bases remained unmatched. This chain's CDR3 is CASSTRTSGRFAGELFF. In DNA form, the CDR3 reads TGTGCCAGCAGTACCCGGACTAGCGGGAGGTTTGCCGGGGAGCTGTTTTTT.

J is TRBJ2-1 and V is TRBV5-5; 11 bases line up with TRBD2. J gave up 9 bases and V 1 base, and 3 bases lay outside the gene matches. Germline CDR1 SGHKS, CDR2 YYEKEE (reference sequence). The CDR3 spans 14 residues. Written as DNA, the CDR3 is TGTGCCAGCAGCTTGACTAGCGGGAGCGGTGAGCAGTTCTTC. As protein: CASSLTSGSGEQFF.

This clonotype occurred once. The CDR3 nucleotides are TGTGCCAGCAGCAGGGGGGTTGGAGAGACCCAGTACTTC. Amino acids: CASSRGVGETQYF. The genes are TRBV7-2 and TRBJ2-4, with D possibly called TRBD1 or TRBD2 (6 bases each). The J call may be wrong; the DNA end is better matched by TRBJ2-5. CDR3 length equals 13 residues. From germline, CDR1 is SGHTA and CDR2 FQGNSA.

This clonotype showed up just a few times. This chain connects TRBV12-3 or TRBV12-4 to TRBJ2-1; no clear D gene. This CDR3 is 13 amino acids long. Trimming took 1 base from V and 6 from J, leaving 7 bases between them. CDR3 sequence (DNA): TGTGCCAGCAGTTTAGGACTGTTCAATGAGCAGTTCTTC. This sequence encodes CASSLGLFNEQFF.

The chain employs TRBV7-2 and TRBJ2-1; 8 nucleotides agree with TRBD2. CDR1 is SGHTA, CDR2 FQGNSA, per germline. V lost 4 bases, J lost 0 bases, and 2 bases stayed unmatched. This CDR3 is 15 amino acids long. CDR3 nucleotides: TGTGCCAGCAGCTCGACTAGCGCCTCCTACAATGAGCAGTTCTTC. It yields the protein CASSSTSASYNEQFF. The whole variable domain, filled in from reference TRBV7-2 and TRBJ2-1, reads GAGVSQSPSNKVTEKGKDVELRCDPISGHTALYWYRQSLGQGLEFLIYFQGNSAPDKSGLPSDRFSAERTGGSVSTLTIQRTQQEDSAVYLCASSSTSASYNEQFFGPGTRLTVL.

This clonotype was counted ten times or more. The V call is TRBV15, the J call TRBJ2-7; D possibly matches TRBD1 or TRBD2 (5 bases each). This CDR3 is 14 amino acids long. Trimming cost V 3 bases and J 5 bases, with 14 bases left between them. Germline values: CDR1 LNHNV, CDR2 YYDKDF (reference sequence). The CDR3 sequence: CATSRGDRGHEQYF. In DNA form, the CDR3 reads TGTGCCACCAGCAGGGGGGACCGCGGCCACGAGCAGTACTTC.

This chain connects TRBV12-3 or TRBV12-4 to TRBJ2-2; TRBD2 matches 11 bases. The CDR3 is made up of 18 amino acids. The junction had 8 bases not matched to a gene; V was cut back by 0 bases and J by 5 bases. The CDR3 nucleotides are TGTGCCAGCAGTTTAGCGCTAGTAGCGGGAGGGATAACCGGGGAGCTGTTTTTT. Translating it yields CASSLALVAGGITGELFF.

This sequence joins TRBV7-2 and TRBJ2-3; maybe TRBD2 (6 bases). The last part of the DNA fits TRBJ2-7 better; the J call may be wrong. This CDR3 has 14 amino acids. The V gene's germline CDR1 is SGHTA and CDR2 FQGNSA. The CDR3 bases are TGTGCCAGCAGCCGCGGTGGCGGGGTGAGAGAGCAGTACTTC. Encoded protein: CASSRGGGVREQYF.

This clonotype came up many times. The chain joins TRBV12-3 or TRBV12-4 to TRBJ2-5, with 9 positions matching TRBD1. Matching the DNA end better, TRBJ2-7 makes the J call doubtful. The CDR3 contains 14 residues. The chain's CDR3 is CASSLWGQGSEQYF. The CDR3 DNA reads TGTGCCAGCAGTTTATGGGGACAGGGATCCGAGCAGTACTTC.

By share, this clonotype counts as medium-sized (0.01 to 0.1%). The CDR3 protein is CASSETLTGAGANVLTF. The CDR3, as DNA: TGTGCCAGCAGTGAAACCCTTACAGGGGCTGGGGCCAACGTCCTGACTTTC. V is TRBV2 and J is TRBJ2-6; TRBD1 matches 7 bases. The V gene end was trimmed by 2 bases and the J gene end by 2 bases; junction bases not matched to a gene: 6. Germline V gene lookup returns CDR1 SNHLY and CDR2 FYNNEI. CDR3 length equals 17 residues.

In its sample, this clonotype was seen many times. The chain recombines TRBV11-3 with TRBJ2-1, with 8 bases matching TRBD2. From germline, CDR1 is SGHNT and CDR2 YENEEA. The CDR3 length is 16 residues. The J segment lost 8 bases and the V segment lost 4 bases, leaving 13 bases of the junction unmatched. The CDR3 bases are TGTGCCAGCAGCTACATTAGCAGCGGGAGAAACGATGAGCAGTTCTTC. Translation: CASSYISSGRNDEQFF.

The V gene is TRBV7-2, the J gene TRBJ2-7, with TRBD2 matching over 7 bases. CDR3 length: 16 amino acids. The trim removed 1 base at V and 6 bases at J, leaving 12 bases unmatched. Germline lookup yields CDR1 SGHTA and CDR2 FQGNSA. CDR3 DNA sequence: TGTGCCAGCAGCTTAGACGCCTCGGATCGCGGGAGCGAGCAGTACTTC. Amino acids: CASSLDASDRGSEQYF.

This clonotype was observed a handful of times. The chain combines TRBV7-2 with TRBJ2-7; TRBD2 agrees at 7 bases. TRBJ2-1 matches the DNA end more closely, so the J call is doubtful. The germline gives CDR1 SGHTA, CDR2 FQGNSA. This CDR3 is 16 amino acids long. The DNA for the CDR3 is TGTGCCAGCAGCACCAGTGCGGCGGGAGTTGGCAATGAGCAGTTCTTC. Translation: CASSTSAAGVGNEQFF.

This clonotype has a count of ten or more. A much larger clonotype is one base distant, so this may be a read error. V gene TRBV7-9 combines with J gene TRBJ2-3, with D perhaps TRBD2 (5 bases). The CDR3 length is 17 residues. Germline CDR1 reads SEHNR; CDR2 reads FQNEAQ (reference sequence). V lost 6 bases and J lost 14, with 33 bases in between. The CDR3 region has the DNA TGTGCCAGCAGGATTACTATAACCGGTTCGAACACCGGGGAGCTGTATTTT. Translation: CASRITITGSNTGELYF.

The gene calls are TRBV7-9 and TRBJ2-2; D is unresolved. Germline V gives CDR1 SEHNR, CDR2 FQNEAQ (reference sequence). Trimming took 4 bases from V and 4 from J, leaving 7 bases between them. The CDR3 is 13 residues long. CDR3 in DNA: TGTGCCAGCAGCTCCGAAAGCACCGGGGAGCTGTTTTTT. It encodes CASSSESTGELFF.

The sample holds a few counts of this clonotype. CDR3 coding DNA: TGTGCCAGCAGCTTAGGGTGGGTCAGGGAGACCCAGTACTTC. Translating it yields CASSLGWVRETQYF. The chain combines TRBV7-8 with TRBJ2-1; D gene unclear. The end of the DNA aligns better with TRBJ2-5, so the J call may be wrong. The germline gives CDR1 SGHVS, CDR2 FQNEAQ. The CDR3 spans 14 residues.

As concerns this clonotype: A much larger clone lies one base from this, so it may be a read error. The chain uses TRBV6-1 and TRBJ2-5; 9 bases are shared with TRBD1. The J call may be mistaken, given a closer DNA end match to TRBJ2-1. The germline V gene encodes CDR1 MNHNS and CDR2 SASEGT. This CDR3 is built from 14 residues. CDR3: CASSRGTGGQEQFF. CDR3 sequence (DNA): TGTGCCAGCAGTCGAGGTACAGGGGGCCAGGAGCAGTTCTTC.

The CDR3 coding sequence is TGTGCCAGCAGTGAAGTGGGGAGGCGGCTCTCCTACGAGCAGTACTTC. Translation gives CASSEVGRRLSYEQYF. The V gene is TRBV6-1, the J gene TRBJ2-1, with D possibly being TRBD2 (6 bases). The J call is in doubt because the DNA end fits TRBJ2-7 better. Germline-derived CDR1 and CDR2 are MNHNS and SASEGT. The CDR3 contains 16 residues.

The CDR3 here is CASSLSSGTGLREQYF. Here the CDR3 DNA reads TGTGCCAGCAGCTTAAGTTCCGGGACGGGGCTACGGGAGCAGTACTTC. The gene calls are TRBV7-2 and TRBJ2-7, with D tentatively TRBD1 or TRBD2 (5 bases each). The V gene's germline CDR1 is SGHTA and CDR2 FQGNSA. The CDR3 length is 16 residues. V lost 2 bases and J 7 bases, leaving 21 bases between the germline ends.

This clonotype was detected once. The chain couples TRBV7-8 to TRBJ2-5; 9 positions agree with TRBD1. CDR1 SGHVS and CDR2 FQNEAQ come from the germline V gene. The CDR3 is 14 residues long. J was trimmed by 3 bases and V by 3 bases; bases with no gene match: 2. CDR3: CASSLRDREETQYF. The DNA for the CDR3 is TGTGCCAGCAGCTTGCGGGACAGGGAAGAGACCCAGTACTTC. The full variable domain, completed using reference TRBV7-8 and TRBJ2-5, is GAGVSQSPRYKVAKRGQDVALRCDPISGHVSLFWYQQALGQGPEFLTYFQNEAQLDKSGLPSDRFFAERPEGSVSTLKIQRTQQEDSAVYLCASSLRDREETQYFGPGTRLLVL.

The chain uses TRBV7-6 and TRBJ1-3, with D possibly matching TRBD1 (5 bases). CDR3 length: 14 residues. The V end lost 2 bases, the J end lost 6 bases, and 11 bases lay between the germline ends. The germline gives CDR1 SGHVS, CDR2 FNYEAQ. CDR3 loop: CASSLYGRENTIYF. CDR3 in DNA: TGTGCCAGCAGCTTATATGGCAGGGAAAACACCATATATTTT.

The gene calls are TRBV12-3 or TRBV12-4 and TRBJ2-3; perhaps D is TRBD1 or TRBD2 (6 bases each). The V gene lost 5 bases and the J gene lost 6 bases, with 36 bases spanning the gap. CDR3 length equals 21 residues. The CDR3 DNA reads TGTGCCAGCAGTGGGACACCCGGGGGATCCGTTCCCATCCCCACCAAGGATACGCAGTATTTT. Translating gives CASSGTPGGSVPIPTKDTQYF.